This T cell receptor beta chain was identified during a study of blood T cell repertoires in COVID-19. Germline V gene lookup returns CDR1 LGHNA and CDR2 YSLEER. The CDR3 has 17 residues. The junction had 8 bases not matched to a gene; V was cut back by 0 bases and J by 3 bases. In the study's own analysis: How many nucleated cells were present was estimated from reference gene primer amplification. Clones were read by immunoSEQ multiplex PCR, and TCRdb kept only the in-frame ones, dropping some. V and J calls and clone size are copied from that table; D and trimming were computed from the DNA. The sample records tens of thousands of clones, 91% being singletons.

Sequences were obtained from peripheral blood. This receptor was identified in a human donor with active COVID-19. The donor label of this sample is uncertain. V gene TRBV4-3 combines with J gene TRBJ2-1, with 7 bases lining up with TRBD2. CDR3 in DNA: TGCGCCAGCAGCCAAGATCTCGGCGGGAGAGGCTACAATGAGCAGTTCTTC. It specifies CASSQDLGGRGYNEQFF.